The clone carrying this TCR beta chain was seen only a few times. The antigen is unknown. This record belongs to a study of beta chain features in type 1 diabetes. Overall study context: The study found patients and healthy donors alike in age, gender and cell yields. Points from the study as a whole: Among patients with Type 1 diabetes, TCRB CDR3s were moderately but significantly shorter in every one of the four CD4+ subsets.

Every bit of the isolated RNA underwent reverse transcription, so sequencing read expressed TCRB transcripts. TCRdb keeps only in-frame clones here, not all; method: immunoSEQ multiplex PCR. The table has 630,000 or so clones, around 15% seen once. The V gene's germline CDR1 is SGHTA and CDR2 FQGNSA. With 5 bases clipped from V and 5 bases from J, the junction kept 3 bases outside the gene matches. The CDR3 is made up of 15 amino acids. The sequence came from a man between 18 and 29 years old with type 1 diabetes. V gene TRBV7-2 combines with J gene TRBJ2-1, with 13 bases identical to TRBD2. The sample taken for sequencing was naive CD4+ T cells from blood. The CDR3 reads CASSRGTSGDNEQFF. For the CDR3, the DNA is TGTGCCAGCAGCCGCGGGACTAGCGGGGACAATGAGCAGTTCTTC.